This record concerns one T cell receptor (beta chain) sequence. Its antigen remains undetermined. No much larger clone is present one base from it, and per-base qualities are unavailable. The goal of deep resolution MiSeq sequencing was a depth between 1 in 1 million and 1 in 200,000 T cells, and coverage averaged 10x per clonotype. The immunoSEQ hsTCRB Kit was used to generate TCR beta libraries. On the authors' methods: The data were analyzed with ImmunoSEQ Analyzer and ImmunoSEQ Data Assistant, and V, D and J gene assignments followed IMGT definitions. Clonality was computed as one minus normalized Shannon entropy of productive rearrangement frequencies, ranging from 0 to 1. Public clonotype analysis was restricted to overrepresented clonotypes comprising at least 0.05% of each patient's repertoire. Roughly 12 age-matched healthy donor repertoires from immuneACCESS were used as controls for clonality. The immuneACCESS repertoire file appears here via TCRdb, limited to in-frame rearrangements. These files lack a portion of the clones; in checked studies, under half of the deficit traces to unresolved V genes, and the cause of the others is not known. The D gene and trimming were derived from the DNA, and the V and J assignments and clone size from that table. This sample has 53,000 or so clones in its table, and approximately 54% of those were observed once. 20% to 30% of the sample belongs to the ten largest clones.

This sample stems from a study of cytotoxic CD8 clonotypes in ibrutinib-treated CLL (dated by TCRdb to the early 2020s). Background on the whole study: The cohort included around 15 treatment-naive and approximately twelve relapsed/refractory patients; roughly 17 were IGHV unmutated. Partial responses were observed in 24 patients and complete responses in 2; after a median follow-up of 68 months, remission was maintained in 14 patients and progression was observed in approximately 12. Response samples were taken after a median of 12 months on treatment, ranging from roughly 6 to 36 months. An average of roughly 250,000 productive templates and 80,000 to 95,000 productive rearrangements was obtained per sample. Of the 80 to 95 participants in the trial, 20 to 30 had longitudinal samples available. Cryopreserved peripheral blood mononuclear cells were collected at three points: before therapy, at response, and at either sustained remission or disease progression. Patients were still on ibrutinib when every remission and progressive disease sample was collected. The full study reports these points: Lymph node repertoires were not examined, and the timing of sampling was not matched between patients in sustained remission and those whose disease progressed. Public clonotypes were rare and either contracted or stayed stable during treatment, and the rise in clonality at ibrutinib response reflected the expansion of private clonotypes. Clonality rose at ibrutinib response, remained stable during sustained remission, and dropped back toward baseline at progression. Baseline clonality was found to be higher than that of age-matched healthy donors and was strongly correlated with circulating CD8+ T-cell counts.

Interpreted using the paper, the time point label stands for: progressive disease on ibrutinib. For TCR beta library preparation, about 2.2 micrograms of genomic DNA was extracted from cryopreserved PBMCs. High-throughput TCR beta sequencing was performed on longitudinal blood samples from CLL patients receiving ibrutinib monotherapy. The patients took part in an open-label, single-center phase 2 trial of ibrutinib monotherapy. For this chain, trimming is 3 bases at the V end and 2 bases at the J end, and the number of junction bases without a gene match is 17. Spanning cysteine to phenylalanine, the CDR3 consists of 19 amino acids. Just CDR3 DNA is preserved here, 57 bases in frame from base 1. CDR1 and CDR2, per the germline V gene, are KGHSH and LQKENI.

The chain was built from TRBV18 and TRBJ1-1, with 8 bases in between that match TRBD1. The sequenced sample was PBMCs, obtained at disease progression, from a patient treated with ibrutinib. The clonotype was recovered from a human donor with chronic lymphocytic leukemia. CDR3 region: CASSPLSQLGTGTNTEAFF. DNA sequence: TGTGCCAGCTCACCCCTTAGTCAGCTAGGGACAGGAACAAACACTGAAGCTTTCTTT.